This T cell receptor beta chain was observed in a study of radiotherapy plus CTLA-4 blockade in lung cancer. Overall study: More than 15% of enrolled patients responded objectively, and more than 25% had disease control.

This table comes from immunoSEQ multiplex PCR, and its TCRdb copy is limited to in-frame clones, with some not included. This table holds about 28,000 clones, less than 85% found once. Germline V gives CDR1 SGHVS, CDR2 FNYEAQ. Deletions cut 3 bases from V and 8 bases from J, with 20 bases between. The CDR3 length is 16 residues. This chain connects TRBV7-6 to TRBJ1-3; D gene unclear. The sample in question was peripheral blood, obtained from a patient treated with radiotherapy plus ipilimumab. This receptor was obtained from a human donor with non-small cell lung cancer who had stable disease on radiotherapy plus ipilimumab. The CDR3 DNA reads as TGTGCCAGCAGCTTGAGAGGAGTACATCTTACAGACACCATATATTTT. Encoded protein: CASSLRGVHLTDTIYF.